This TCR beta chain comes out of a study of vaccination and CD4 T cells after COVID-19. Study background: Nasal swab PCR showed SARS-CoV-2 in convalescent patients, eight to ten with mild and one with severe disease.

With the Oncomine TCR Beta short-read assay, DNA from cultured CD4+ T cells was sequenced. MiXCR, run by TCRdb on the PCR reads, gives a single entry per CDR3 protein. This sample has some 3,600 distinct CDR3 sequences, with approximately 15% found just once. This clonotype turned up a few times. Its antigen is not identified. Treatment defined: approximately nine-day PBMC culture with coronavirus spike peptide pools or control peptides (ViraFEST assay). Germline values: CDR1 SGHNT, CDR2 YENEEA. CDR3 length: 14 amino acids. V dropped 5 bases and J dropped 2; count of bases not matched to a gene: 5. The TCR comes from a human donor who had recovered from COVID-19. Sequences were obtained from CD4+ T cells from blood, cultured in vitro. The V and J genes are TRBV11-3 and TRBJ2-7, with 8 bases identical to TRBD1. The CDR3 coding sequence is TGTGCCAGCAGCCCCGGGACAGGTGCCTACGAGCAGTACTTC. Residues: CASSPGTGAYEQYF.